The 2 T cell receptor beta chains below all came from one sample that was sequenced in a study of identical twins. TCRdb processed the 5' RACE reads anew with MiXCR; each CDR3 protein has one entry. The sample consists of around 1.7 million distinct CDR3 sequences, under 35% of them appearing once. What was sequenced was cord blood. The receptors originated from a newborn girl in good health.

The sample holds one count of this clonotype. The chain recombines TRBV2 with TRBJ2-1; 9 bases are a match to TRBD2. CDR3 length equals 14 residues. Losses at the gene ends were 6 bases for V and 10 bases for J; bases not matched to a gene: 10. The germline gives CDR1 SNHLY, CDR2 FYNNEI. CDR3 amino acids: CASRGTSRSYEQFF. The CDR3 bases are TGTGCCAGCAGGGGGACTAGCCGCTCCTACGAGCAGTTCTTC.

The chain is built from TRBV6-7 and TRBJ2-5; 7 positions agree with TRBD2. TRBV6-7 is an open reading frame whose function is uncertain. This CDR3 spans 16 amino acids. Losses at the gene ends were 5 bases for V and 2 bases for J; bases not matched to a gene: 11. Here the CDR3 reads CASSNELAGQQETQYF. CDR3 DNA: TGTGCCAGCAGTAATGAGTTAGCGGGTCAACAAGAGACCCAGTACTTC.